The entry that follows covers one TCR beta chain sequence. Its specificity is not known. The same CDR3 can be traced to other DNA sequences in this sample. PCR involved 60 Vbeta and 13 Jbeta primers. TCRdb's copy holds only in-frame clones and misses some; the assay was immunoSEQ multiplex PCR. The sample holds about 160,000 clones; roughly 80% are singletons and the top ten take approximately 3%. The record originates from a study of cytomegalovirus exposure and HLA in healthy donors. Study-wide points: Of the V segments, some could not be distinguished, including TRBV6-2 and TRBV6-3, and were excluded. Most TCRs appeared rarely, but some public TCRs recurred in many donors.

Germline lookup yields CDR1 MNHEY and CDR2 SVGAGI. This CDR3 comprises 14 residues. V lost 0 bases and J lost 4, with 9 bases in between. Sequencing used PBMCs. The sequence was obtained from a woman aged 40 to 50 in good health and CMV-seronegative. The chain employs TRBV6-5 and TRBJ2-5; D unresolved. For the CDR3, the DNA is TGTGCCAGCAGTTACTCGCGCTTCTCAGAGACCCAGTACTTC. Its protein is CASSYSRFSETQYF.